This paragraph covers one TCR beta chain sequence. Its antigen is unidentified. Its ends do not fully match the called genes, so a read error is possible. Other DNA sequences in the same sample also yield this CDR3. The entry originates in a study of cytomegalovirus exposure and HLA in healthy donors. The primer mix had 60 Vbeta and 13 Jbeta primers. TCRdb's table, derived via immunoSEQ multiplex PCR, lists solely in-frame clones and lacks some. The table includes around 200,000 clones, more than 60% detected once. Regarding the study as a whole: A missense variant in DCLRE1C was later tied to TCR beta V- and J-gene trimming. As a later analysis revealed, most CMV-associated TCR beta chains appeared HLA-restricted.

This cohort consisted of healthy bone marrow donors. The source of this sequence is a man aged 45-65 years in good health and CMV-seronegative. The sample was PBMCs.

This CDR3 is CASSHQGTPLGQFF. Here the CDR3 DNA reads TGCGCCAGCAGCCATCAAGGGACTCCCCTAGGGCAGTTCTTC. The chain has TRBV27 and TRBJ2-1, with a possible D match to TRBD2 (6 bases). CDR1 is MNHEY and CDR2 is SMNVEV in the germline V gene (reference sequence). The CDR3 has 14 residues.